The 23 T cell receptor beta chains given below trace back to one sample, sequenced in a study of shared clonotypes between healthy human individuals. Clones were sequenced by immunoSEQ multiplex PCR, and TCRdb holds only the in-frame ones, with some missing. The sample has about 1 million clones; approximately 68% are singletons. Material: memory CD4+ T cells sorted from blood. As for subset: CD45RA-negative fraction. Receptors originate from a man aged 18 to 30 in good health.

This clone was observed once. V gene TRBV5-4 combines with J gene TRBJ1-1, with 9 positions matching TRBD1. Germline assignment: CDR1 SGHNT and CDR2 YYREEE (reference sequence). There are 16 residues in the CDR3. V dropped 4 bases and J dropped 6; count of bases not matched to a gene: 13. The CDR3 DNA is TGTGCCAGCAGCCCGGACCCCGACAGGGGGTTCGCTGAAGCTTTCTTT. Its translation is CASSPDPDRGFAEAFF.

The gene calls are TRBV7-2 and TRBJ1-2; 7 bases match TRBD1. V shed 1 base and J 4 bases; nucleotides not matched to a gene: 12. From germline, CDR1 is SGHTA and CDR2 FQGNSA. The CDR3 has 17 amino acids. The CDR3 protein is CASSLVAGGGLVYGYTF. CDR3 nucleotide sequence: TGTGCCAGCAGCTTAGTGGCAGGGGGTGGCCTGGTCTATGGCTACACCTTC.

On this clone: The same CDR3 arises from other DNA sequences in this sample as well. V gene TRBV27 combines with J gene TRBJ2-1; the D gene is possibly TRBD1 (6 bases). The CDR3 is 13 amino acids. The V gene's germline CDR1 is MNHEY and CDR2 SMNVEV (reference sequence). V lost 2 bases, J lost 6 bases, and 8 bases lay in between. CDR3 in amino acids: CASSLLTGNEQFF. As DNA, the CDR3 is TGTGCCAGCAGTTTACTGACAGGCAATGAGCAGTTCTTC.

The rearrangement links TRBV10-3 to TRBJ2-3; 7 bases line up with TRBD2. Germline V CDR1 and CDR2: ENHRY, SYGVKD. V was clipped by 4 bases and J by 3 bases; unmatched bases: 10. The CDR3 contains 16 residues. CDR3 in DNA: TGTGCCATCAGTGCTAGCGGCAACATCCCTACAGATACGCAGTATTTT. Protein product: CAISASGNIPTDTQYF.

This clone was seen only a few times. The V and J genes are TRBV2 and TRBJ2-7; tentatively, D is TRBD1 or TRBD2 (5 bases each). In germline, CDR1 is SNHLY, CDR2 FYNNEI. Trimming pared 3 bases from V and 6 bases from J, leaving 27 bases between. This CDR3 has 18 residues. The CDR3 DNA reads TGTGCCAGCAGTGAGGGGCTAGCTACCTCCTCTAGGGAGTGCGAGCAGTACTTC. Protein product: CASSEGLATSSRECEQYF.

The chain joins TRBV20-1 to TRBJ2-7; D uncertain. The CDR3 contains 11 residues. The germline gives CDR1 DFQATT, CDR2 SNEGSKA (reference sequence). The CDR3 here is CSPSLGVEQYF. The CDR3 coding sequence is TGCAGCCCCTCCCTTGGGGTTGAGCAGTACTTC.

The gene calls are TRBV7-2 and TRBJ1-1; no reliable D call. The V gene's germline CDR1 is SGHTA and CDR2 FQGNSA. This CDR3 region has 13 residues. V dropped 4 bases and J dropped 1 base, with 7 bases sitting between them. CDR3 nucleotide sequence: TGTGCCAGCAGCTCGAGATCGAACACTGAAGCTTTCTTT. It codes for CASSSRSNTEAFF.

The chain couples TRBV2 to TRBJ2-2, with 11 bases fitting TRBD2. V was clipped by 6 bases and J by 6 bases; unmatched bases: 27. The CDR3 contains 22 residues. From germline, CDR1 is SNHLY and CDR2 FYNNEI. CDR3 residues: CASRPRDRAKGNSGRAPGELFF. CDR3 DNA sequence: TGTGCCAGCAGGCCCCGGGACAGGGCAAAGGGAAATAGCGGGAGGGCCCCCGGGGAGCTGTTTTTT.

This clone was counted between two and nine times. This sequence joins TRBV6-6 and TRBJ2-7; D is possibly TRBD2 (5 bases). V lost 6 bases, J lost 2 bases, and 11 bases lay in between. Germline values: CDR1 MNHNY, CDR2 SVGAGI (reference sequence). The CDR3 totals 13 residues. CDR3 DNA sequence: TGTGCCAGCAGCCCTACTAGTACCTACGAGCAGTACTTC. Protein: CASSPTSTYEQYF.

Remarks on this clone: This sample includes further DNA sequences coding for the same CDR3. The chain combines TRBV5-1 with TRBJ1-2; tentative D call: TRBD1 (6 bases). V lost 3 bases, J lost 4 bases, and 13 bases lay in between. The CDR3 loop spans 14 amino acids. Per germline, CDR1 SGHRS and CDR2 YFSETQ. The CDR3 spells CASSSGDRIYGYTF. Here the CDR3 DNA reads TGCGCCAGCAGCTCAGGCGACAGGATCTATGGCTACACCTTC.

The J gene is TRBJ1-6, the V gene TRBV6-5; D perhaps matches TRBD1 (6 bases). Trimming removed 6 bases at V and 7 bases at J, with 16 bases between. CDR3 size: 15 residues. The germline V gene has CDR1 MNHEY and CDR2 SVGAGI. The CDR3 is CASSTGRGPNSPLHF. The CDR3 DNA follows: TGTGCCAGCAGCACCGGCAGGGGCCCGAATTCACCCCTCCACTTT.

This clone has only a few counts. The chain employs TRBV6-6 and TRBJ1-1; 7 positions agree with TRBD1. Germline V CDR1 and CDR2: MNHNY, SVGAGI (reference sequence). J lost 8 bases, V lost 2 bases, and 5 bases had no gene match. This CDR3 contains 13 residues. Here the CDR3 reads CASSYVEQGEAFF. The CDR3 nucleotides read TGTGCCAGCAGTTACGTAGAACAGGGGGAAGCTTTCTTT.

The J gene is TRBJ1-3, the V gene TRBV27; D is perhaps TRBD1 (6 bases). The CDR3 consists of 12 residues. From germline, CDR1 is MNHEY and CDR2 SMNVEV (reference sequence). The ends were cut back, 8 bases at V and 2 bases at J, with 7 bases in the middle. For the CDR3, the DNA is TGTGCCAGCCAGGGGCCTGGAAACACCATATATTTT. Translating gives CASQGPGNTIYF.

CDR3: CASSQDRAKNIQYF. The CDR3 bases are TGTGCCAGCAGTCAGGACAGGGCCAAAAACATTCAGTACTTC. This chain links TRBV2 with TRBJ2-4; the match to TRBD1 covers 7 bases. With V trimmed by 5 bases and J by 1 base, 2 bases remained unmatched. Germline loops: CDR1 SNHLY, CDR2 FYNNEI. The CDR3 runs to 14 residues.

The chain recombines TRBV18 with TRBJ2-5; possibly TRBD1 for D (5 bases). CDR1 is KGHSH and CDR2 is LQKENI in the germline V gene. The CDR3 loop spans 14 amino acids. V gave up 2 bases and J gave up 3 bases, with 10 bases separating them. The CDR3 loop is CASSPSGLKETQYF. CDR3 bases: TGTGCCAGCTCACCATCAGGGCTTAAAGAGACCCAGTACTTC.

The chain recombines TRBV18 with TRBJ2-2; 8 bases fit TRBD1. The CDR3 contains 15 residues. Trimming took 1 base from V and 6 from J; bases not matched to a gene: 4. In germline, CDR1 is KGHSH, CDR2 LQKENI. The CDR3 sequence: CASSPLPTGAGELFF. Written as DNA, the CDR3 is TGTGCCAGCTCACCACTTCCGACAGGGGCCGGGGAGCTGTTTTTT.

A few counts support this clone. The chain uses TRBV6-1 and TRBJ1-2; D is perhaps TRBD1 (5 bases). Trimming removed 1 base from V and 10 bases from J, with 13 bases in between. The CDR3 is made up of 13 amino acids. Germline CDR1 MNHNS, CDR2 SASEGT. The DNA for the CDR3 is TGTGCCAGCAGTGAAGGGGGCCGTATACCCTACACCTTC. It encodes CASSEGGRIPYTF.

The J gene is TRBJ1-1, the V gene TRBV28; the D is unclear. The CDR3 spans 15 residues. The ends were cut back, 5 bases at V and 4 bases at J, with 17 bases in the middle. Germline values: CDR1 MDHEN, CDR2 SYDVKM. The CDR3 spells CASSPRTHGRTEAFF. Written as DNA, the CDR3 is TGTGCCAGCAGTCCGAGGACCCACGGGCGCACTGAAGCTTTCTTT.

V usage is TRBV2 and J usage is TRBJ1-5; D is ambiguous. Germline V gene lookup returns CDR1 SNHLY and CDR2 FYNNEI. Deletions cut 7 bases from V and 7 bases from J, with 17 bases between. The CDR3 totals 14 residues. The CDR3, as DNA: TGTGCCAGCACCTATTTGGGAATCCAACAGCCCCAGCATTTT. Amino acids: CASTYLGIQQPQHF.

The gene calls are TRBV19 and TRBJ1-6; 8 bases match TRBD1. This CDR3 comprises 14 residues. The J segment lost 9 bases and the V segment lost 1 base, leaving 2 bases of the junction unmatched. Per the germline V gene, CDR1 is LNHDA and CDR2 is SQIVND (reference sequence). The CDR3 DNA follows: TGTGCCAGTAGTATAGCAGGGGGCGTTTCACCCCTCCACTTT. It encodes CASSIAGGVSPLHF.

The CDR3 loop is CASSIARSAGYTF. As DNA, the CDR3 is TGTGCCAGTAGTATCGCCAGGTCGGCCGGCTACACCTTC. The V call is TRBV19, the J call TRBJ1-2, with unresolved D. The CDR3 totals 13 residues. Trimming cost V 3 bases and J 8 bases, with 13 bases left between them. Germline assignment: CDR1 LNHDA and CDR2 SQIVND (reference sequence).

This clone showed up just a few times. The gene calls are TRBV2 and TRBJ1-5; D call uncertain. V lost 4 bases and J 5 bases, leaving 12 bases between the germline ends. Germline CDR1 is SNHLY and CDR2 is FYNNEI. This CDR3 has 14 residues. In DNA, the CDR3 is TGTGCCAGCAGTGGGGTCGTGGGAGATCAGCCCCAGCATTTT. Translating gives CASSGVVGDQPQHF.

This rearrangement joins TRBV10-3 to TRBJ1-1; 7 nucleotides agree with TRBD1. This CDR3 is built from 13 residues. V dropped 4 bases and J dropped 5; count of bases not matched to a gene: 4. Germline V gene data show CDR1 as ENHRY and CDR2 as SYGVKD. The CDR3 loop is CAISVQGRTEAFF. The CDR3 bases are TGTGCCATCAGTGTACAGGGGAGAACTGAAGCTTTCTTT.